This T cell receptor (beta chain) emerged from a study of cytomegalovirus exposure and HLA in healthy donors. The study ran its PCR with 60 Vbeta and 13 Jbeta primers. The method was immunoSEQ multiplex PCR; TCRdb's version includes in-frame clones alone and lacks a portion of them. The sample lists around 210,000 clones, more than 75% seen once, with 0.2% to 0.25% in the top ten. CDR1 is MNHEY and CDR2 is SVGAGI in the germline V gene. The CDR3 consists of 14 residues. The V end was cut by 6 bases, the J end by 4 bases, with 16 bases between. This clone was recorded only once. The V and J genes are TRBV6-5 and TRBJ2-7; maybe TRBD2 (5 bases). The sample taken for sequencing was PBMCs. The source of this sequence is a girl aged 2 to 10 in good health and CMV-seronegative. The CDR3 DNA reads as TGTGCCAGCAGCCTTTGGGCCACGGGATACGAGCAGTACTTC. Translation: CASSLWATGYEQYF.